This section outlines one TCR beta chain sequence together with its context. What it binds is not known. The method was immunoSEQ multiplex PCR; TCRdb's version includes in-frame clones alone and lacks a portion of them. This repertoire shows around 100,000 clones, around 80% found once; its top ten account for 4.5% to 5.5%. The data are from a study of PD-1 blockade in mismatch repair-deficient tumors. Study information: All were previously treated, progressing patients with 12 mismatch repair-deficient cancer types. Whole-study findings and limits: After pembrolizumab, tumor-resident clones rose rapidly, then generally contracted before radiologic responses.

Trimming took 8 bases from V and 0 from J, leaving 17 bases between them. This CDR3 is built from 15 residues. In germline, CDR1 is GTSNPN, CDR2 SVGIG (reference sequence). All patients were mismatch repair deficient, assessed by either PCR or immunohistochemistry. This TCR was sampled from an adult with mismatch repair-deficient cancer. The V and J genes are TRBV30 and TRBJ1-3, with D perhaps matching TRBD1 (5 bases). The sample consisted of peripheral blood, taken about 60 weeks after starting pembrolizumab. The CDR3 here is CARLESGLSGNTIYF. CDR3 DNA: TGTGCCCGGTTAGAATCGGGGCTCTCTGGAAACACCATATATTTT.